This T cell receptor (beta chain) was captured by sequencing in a study of T cell changes during pregnancy in multiple sclerosis. This CDR3 spans 14 amino acids. The V gene lost 6 bases and the J gene lost 2 bases, with 14 bases spanning the gap. Germline V gives CDR1 MDHEN, CDR2 SYDVKM. Some clones are missing from TCRdb's copy, which holds only in-frame ones; the method was immunoSEQ multiplex PCR. The table lists under 100,000 clones, 90% to 95% of them singletons, with more than 1% in the top ten. This chain uses TRBV28 with TRBJ2-7; tentative D call: TRBD2 (6 bases). The sample in question was peripheral blood, obtained in the second trimester of pregnancy. The sequence derives from a female donor with multiple sclerosis, enrolled in a pregnancy study. This chain's CDR3 is CASSLALLAYEQYF. CDR3 sequence (DNA): TGTGCCAGCAGCCTAGCGCTCCTGGCCTACGAGCAGTACTTC.